The 20 T cell receptor beta chains given below trace back to one sample, sequenced in a study of technical replicates of blood from a handful of donors. Assay used: immunoSEQ multiplex PCR; TCRdb lists only in-frame clones, some missing. The top ten hold around 0.31% of the sample, which has some 75,000 clones, roughly 96% seen once. The sequencing sample was made of T cells isolated from PBMCs. These receptors originate from a human donor in good health.

The chain carries TRBV5-4 and TRBJ1-2; D call uncertain. V was pared by 4 bases and J by 6 bases, with 10 bases between. Per the germline V gene, CDR1 is SGHNT and CDR2 is YYREEE (reference sequence). This CDR3 region has 12 residues. The CDR3 DNA sequence: TGTGCCAGCAGCCGAATCGGGGATGGCTACACCTTC. This encodes CASSRIGDGYTF.

The rearrangement uses TRBV4-3 and TRBJ1-4; tentatively, D is TRBD1 (5 bases). The CDR3 consists of 14 residues. The germline V and J ends were trimmed by 7 bases and 5 bases, with 14 bases remaining between them. CDR1 is LGHNA and CDR2 is YSLEER in the germline V gene. For the CDR3, the DNA is TGCGCCAGCAACGGGGGACGGACAAATGAAAAACTGTTTTTT. Translating gives CASNGGRTNEKLFF.

The rearrangement uses TRBV10-2 and TRBJ2-3; D remains unclear. V was trimmed by 3 bases and J by 8 bases, leaving 3 bases between them. The CDR3 consists of 10 residues. Looked up from germline, CDR1 is WSHSY and CDR2 is SAAADI. In DNA form, the CDR3 reads TGCGCCAGCAGTGACGGTACGCAGTATTTT. Translation gives CASSDGTQYF.

The V gene is TRBV21-1, the J gene TRBJ2-1; the table gives TRBD1 as D, unverified against the DNA. TRBV21-1 is a recognized pseudogene. This CDR3 comprises 17 residues. The CDR3 sequence is CASSPGIRDRGLYEQFF. In DNA form, the CDR3 reads TGTGCCAGCAGTCCAGGGATCCGGGACAGGGGGCTTTATGAGCAGTTCTTC.

This chain joins TRBV9 and TRBJ2-5; TRBD2 aligns across 9 bases. Germline V gives CDR1 SGDLS, CDR2 YYNGEE. The CDR3 runs to 16 residues. V gave up 2 bases and J gave up 2 bases; unmatched junction bases: 7. The CDR3 region has the DNA TGTGCCAGCAGCGTCGTTGCTAGCGGGATACAAGAGACCCAGTACTTC. Its translation: CASSVVASGIQETQYF.

The rearrangement links TRBV28 to TRBJ2-3; D is unresolved. The CDR3 spans 16 residues. The V end was cut by 0 bases, the J end by 3 bases, with 13 bases between. The V gene's germline CDR1 is MDHEN and CDR2 SYDVKM. CDR3 amino acids: CASSLWEDRSTDTQYF. For the CDR3, the DNA is TGTGCCAGCAGTTTATGGGAAGACCGGAGTACAGATACGCAGTATTTT. The full variable domain, its missing parts supplied by reference TRBV28 and TRBJ2-3, is DVKVTQSSRYLVKRTGEKVFLECVQDMDHENMFWYRQDPGLGLRLIYFSYDVKMKEKGDIPEGYSVSREKKERFSLILESASTNQTSMYLCASSLWEDRSTDTQYFGPGTRLTVL.

This sequence joins TRBV27 and TRBJ1-2, with a possible D match to TRBD1 (5 bases). V was clipped by 2 bases and J by 7 bases, with 23 bases between them. Germline lookup yields CDR1 MNHEY and CDR2 SMNVEV (reference sequence). The CDR3 consists of 17 residues. Here the CDR3 DNA reads TGTGCCAGCAGTTTAGTAGGGCAGGGCAGGAACTTGGGTGGCTACACCTTC. Protein product: CASSLVGQGRNLGGYTF.

The chain joins TRBV7-9 to TRBJ2-1; TRBD2 matches 7 bases. CDR3 length equals 15 residues. Germline V CDR1 and CDR2: SEHNR, FQNEAQ (reference sequence). The junction had 6 bases not matched to a gene; V was cut back by 1 base and J by 6 bases. CDR3 bases: TGTGCCAGCAGCTTAGTTGTAACGGGGGGCAATGAGCAGTTCTTC. It encodes CASSLVVTGGNEQFF.

This clone was seen just once. The rearrangement links TRBV11-2 to TRBJ2-7; tentative D call: TRBD2 (5 bases). Germline CDR1 reads SGHAT; CDR2 reads FQNNGV. V was clipped by 1 base and J by 2 bases, with 15 bases between them. This CDR3 region has 16 residues. The CDR3 here is CASSLGHLGVAYEQYF. In nucleotides, the CDR3 is TGTGCCAGCAGCTTAGGCCACCTGGGAGTCGCCTACGAGCAGTACTTC.

The chain carries TRBV28 and TRBJ1-5, with a possible D match to TRBD1 (5 bases). CDR1 MDHEN and CDR2 SYDVKM come from the germline V gene. The CDR3 contains 15 residues. V lost 2 bases and J lost 6, with 14 bases in between. The CDR3 reads CASSLARVGGQPQHF. CDR3 DNA sequence: TGTGCCAGCAGTTTAGCCAGGGTGGGGGGTCAGCCCCAGCATTTT.

The chain links TRBV28 to TRBJ2-5; 9 bases agree with TRBD1. With 4 bases clipped from V and 2 bases from J, the junction kept 8 bases outside the gene matches. The CDR3 is 16 residues long. Germline V gene sequence: CDR1 MDHEN, CDR2 SYDVKM. CDR3 sequence (DNA): TGTGCCAGCAGTTACCGGGACAGGGAAATTCAAGAGACCCAGTACTTC. Its protein is CASSYRDREIQETQYF.

This clone occurred once. The rearrangement joins TRBV7-6 to TRBJ1-2; 7 bases match TRBD1. J gave up 4 bases and V 4 bases, and 3 bases lay outside the gene matches. The germline gives CDR1 SGHVS, CDR2 FNYEAQ. The CDR3 sequence is 13 residues long. The CDR3 reads CASSSGQAYGYTF. DNA for the CDR3: TGTGCCAGCAGCTCTGGACAGGCCTATGGCTACACCTTC.

The chain is built from TRBV19 and TRBJ1-2, with 7 positions matching TRBD1. CDR1 and CDR2 (germline): LNHDA, SQIVND (reference sequence). J lost 3 bases, V lost 4 bases, and 11 bases had no gene match. CDR3 length: 16 residues. In nucleotides, the CDR3 is TGTGCCAGTAGTACCCCGGACAGGAGGGAACACTATGGCTACACCTTC. This encodes CASSTPDRREHYGYTF. Using reference TRBV19 and TRBJ1-2 for the parts outside the CDR3, the full variable domain is DGGITQSPKYLFRKEGQNVTLSCEQNLNHDAMYWYRQDPGQGLRLIYYSQIVNDFQKGDIAEGYSVSREKKESFPLTVTSAQKNPTAFYLCASSTPDRREHYGYTFGSGTRLTVV.

J is TRBJ2-5 and V is TRBV7-8, with 11 bases that match TRBD2. V trimming: 3 bases; J trimming: 2 bases; junction bases outside the gene matches: 11. The CDR3 is 18 amino acids. Germline assignment: CDR1 SGHVS and CDR2 FQNEAQ. The CDR3 DNA is TGTGCCAGCAGCTTTGGGAATAGCGGGAGGGCCCTTCAAGAGACCCAGTACTTC. It yields the protein CASSFGNSGRALQETQYF.

This rearrangement joins TRBV5-4 to TRBJ2-5; the match to TRBD1 covers 8 bases. This CDR3 is built from 15 residues. The trim removed 3 bases at V and 2 bases at J, leaving 6 bases unmatched. Per germline, CDR1 SGHNT and CDR2 YYREEE (reference sequence). CDR3 loop: CASSSPDRAQETQYF. As DNA, the CDR3 is TGTGCCAGCAGCTCCCCGGACAGGGCTCAAGAGACCCAGTACTTC.

The sample holds one count of this clone. This chain connects TRBV4-1 to TRBJ2-3, with 7 bases aligning to TRBD2. The CDR3 loop spans 18 amino acids. Trimming cost V 0 bases and J 5 bases; bases outside gene matches: 14. The germline gives CDR1 MGHRA, CDR2 YSYEKL. The CDR3 loop reads CASSQDPRASGRIDTQYF. CDR3 nucleotide sequence: TGCGCCAGCAGCCAAGATCCGAGGGCTAGCGGCAGGATAGATACGCAGTATTTT.

The V call is TRBV28, the J call TRBJ1-1, with no clear D. This CDR3 spans 15 amino acids. V lost 2 bases, J lost 5 bases, and 15 bases lay in between. Looked up from germline, CDR1 is MDHEN and CDR2 is SYDVKM. This CDR3 reads CASSLASVRFTEAFF. The DNA for the CDR3 is TGTGCCAGCAGTTTAGCGTCGGTTAGATTTACTGAAGCTTTCTTT.

The CDR3 sequence: CATSRDLGGGTEAFF. DNA for the CDR3: TGTGCCACCAGCAGAGATCTTGGGGGAGGGACTGAAGCTTTCTTT. This chain joins TRBV15 and TRBJ1-1, with D perhaps matching TRBD1 (5 bases). The CDR3 extends over 15 amino acids. Germline-derived CDR1 and CDR2 are LNHNV and YYDKDF (reference sequence). Trimming took 0 bases from V and 5 from J, leaving 13 bases between them.

The CDR3 loop reads CASSQESVLYYEQYF. DNA for the CDR3: TGCGCCAGCAGCCAAGAGTCTGTACTTTATTACGAGCAGTACTTC. V gene TRBV4-1 combines with J gene TRBJ2-7; unclear D gene. The length of the CDR3 is 15 residues. Per germline, CDR1 MGHRA and CDR2 YSYEKL. V lost 0 bases and J 4 bases, leaving 13 bases between the germline ends.

V usage is TRBV6-1 and J usage is TRBJ2-2; TRBD1 aligns across 8 bases. The CDR3 is 15 amino acids. CDR1 and CDR2 (germline): MNHNS, SASEGT. V was clipped by 5 bases and J by 6 bases; unmatched bases: 8. The CDR3: CASSLAGGFAGELFF. CDR3 nucleotides: TGTGCCAGCAGTCTAGCAGGGGGCTTTGCCGGGGAGCTGTTTTTT.